The table lists the clone carrying this TCR beta chain with a few counts. This sample is part of a study of regulatory T cells in long-lasting Graves disease. Time point specified: newly diagnosed GD, antithyroid drugs for less than 3 months. Making the TCR library involved RNA that had been extracted from PBMCs. Relying on iRepertoire HTBI primers and Arm-PCR of CDR3 regions, the team built TCR beta libraries. TCRdb used MiXCR to reprocess the multiplex PCR reads, holding one entry per CDR3 protein. The table has hundreds of thousands of distinct CDR3 sequences, 9.5% to 15% seen once. V gave up 1 base and J gave up 8 bases; unmatched junction bases: 7. The CDR3 covers 16 residues. Germline V lookup: CDR1 MDHEN, CDR2 SYDVKM. This same sample was also taken into another study, of T cells in Graves' hyperthyroidism and ophthalmopathy.

This receptor was identified in a woman in her 30s with Graves disease. The rearrangement joins TRBV28 to TRBJ2-4; 11 bases agree with TRBD2. The specimen comprised peripheral blood mononuclear cells (PBMCs), sampled at new diagnosis, from a patient treated with antithyroid drugs. DNA of the CDR3: TGTGCCAGCAGTTTATCCTGGACTAGCGGGTGGGACATTCAGTACTTC. Translation: CASSLSWTSGWDIQYF.